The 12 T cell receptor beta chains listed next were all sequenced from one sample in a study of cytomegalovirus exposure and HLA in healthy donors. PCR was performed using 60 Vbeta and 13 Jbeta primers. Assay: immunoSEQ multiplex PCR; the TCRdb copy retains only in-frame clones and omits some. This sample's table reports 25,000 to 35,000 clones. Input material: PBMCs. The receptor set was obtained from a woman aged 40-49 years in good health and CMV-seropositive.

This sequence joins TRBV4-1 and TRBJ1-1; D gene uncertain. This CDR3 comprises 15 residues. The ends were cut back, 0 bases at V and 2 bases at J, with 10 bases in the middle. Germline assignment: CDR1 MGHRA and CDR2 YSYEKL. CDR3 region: CASSQDVGSNTEAFF. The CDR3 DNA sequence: TGCGCCAGCAGCCAAGATGTGGGCAGCAACACTGAAGCTTTCTTT.

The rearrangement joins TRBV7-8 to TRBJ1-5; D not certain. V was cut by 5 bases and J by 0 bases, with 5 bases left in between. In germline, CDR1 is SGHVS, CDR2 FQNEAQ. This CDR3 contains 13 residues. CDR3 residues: CASSVISNQPQHF. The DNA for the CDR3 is TGTGCCAGCAGCGTAATTAGCAATCAGCCCCAGCATTTT. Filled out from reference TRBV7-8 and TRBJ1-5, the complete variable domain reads GAGVSQSPRYKVAKRGQDVALRCDPISGHVSLFWYQQALGQGPEFLTYFQNEAQLDKSGLPSDRFFAERPEGSVSTLKIQRTQQEDSAVYLCASSVISNQPQHFGDGTRLSIL.

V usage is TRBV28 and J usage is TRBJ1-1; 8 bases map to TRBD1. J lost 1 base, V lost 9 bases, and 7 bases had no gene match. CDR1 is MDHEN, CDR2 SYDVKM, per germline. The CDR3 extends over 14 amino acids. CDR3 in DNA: TGTGCCAGTTCCAGGGGGCGTCGGAACACTGAAGCTTTCTTT. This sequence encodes CASSRGRRNTEAFF.

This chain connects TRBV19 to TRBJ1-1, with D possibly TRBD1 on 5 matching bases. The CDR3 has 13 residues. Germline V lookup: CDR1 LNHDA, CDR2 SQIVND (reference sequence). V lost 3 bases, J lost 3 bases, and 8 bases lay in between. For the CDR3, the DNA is TGTGCCAGTAGTATCGGGGGTGACACTGAAGCTTTCTTT. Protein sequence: CASSIGGDTEAFF.

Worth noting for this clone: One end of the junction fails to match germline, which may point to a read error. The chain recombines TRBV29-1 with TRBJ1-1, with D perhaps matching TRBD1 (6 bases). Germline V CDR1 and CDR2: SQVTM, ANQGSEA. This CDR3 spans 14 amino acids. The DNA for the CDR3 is TGCAGCGTTCCCCGGACAGACGGGAACACTGAAGATTTCTTT. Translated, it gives CSVPRTDGNTEDFF.

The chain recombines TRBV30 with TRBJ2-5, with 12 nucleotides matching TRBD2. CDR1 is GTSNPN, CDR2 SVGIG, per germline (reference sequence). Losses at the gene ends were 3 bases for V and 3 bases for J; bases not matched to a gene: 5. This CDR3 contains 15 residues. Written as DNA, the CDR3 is TGTGCCTGGAGAGAACGGACTAGCGGGAAAGAGACCCAGTACTTC. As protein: CAWRERTSGKETQYF. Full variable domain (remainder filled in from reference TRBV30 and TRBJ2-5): SQTIHQWPATLVQPVGSPLSLECTVEGTSNPNLYWYRQAAGRGLQLLFYSVGIGQISSEVPQNLSASRPQDRQFILSSKKLLLSDSGFYLCAWRERTSGKETQYFGPGTRLLVL.

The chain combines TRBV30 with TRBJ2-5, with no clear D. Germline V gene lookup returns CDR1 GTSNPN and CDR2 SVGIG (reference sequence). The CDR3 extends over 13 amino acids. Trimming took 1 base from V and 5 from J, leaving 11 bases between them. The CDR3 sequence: CAWSGVSAETQYF. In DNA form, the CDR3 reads TGTGCCTGGAGTGGAGTGTCAGCGGAGACCCAGTACTTC. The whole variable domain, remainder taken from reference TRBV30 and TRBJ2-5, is SQTIHQWPATLVQPVGSPLSLECTVEGTSNPNLYWYRQAAGRGLQLLFYSVGIGQISSEVPQNLSASRPQDRQFILSSKKLLLSDSGFYLCAWSGVSAETQYFGPGTRLLVL.

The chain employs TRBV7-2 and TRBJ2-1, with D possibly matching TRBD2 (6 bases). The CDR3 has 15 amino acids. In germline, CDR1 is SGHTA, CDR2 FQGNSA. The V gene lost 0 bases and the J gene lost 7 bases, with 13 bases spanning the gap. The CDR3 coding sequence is TGTGCCAGCAGCTTAGCCACGACTAGTTTAAATGAGCAGTTCTTC. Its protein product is CASSLATTSLNEQFF.

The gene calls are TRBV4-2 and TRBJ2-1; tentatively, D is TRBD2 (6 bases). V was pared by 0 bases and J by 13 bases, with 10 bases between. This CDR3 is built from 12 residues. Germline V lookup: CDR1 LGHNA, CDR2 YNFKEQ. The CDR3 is CASSQEGTHQFF. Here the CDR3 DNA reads TGTGCCAGCAGCCAAGAAGGGACTCACCAGTTCTTC.

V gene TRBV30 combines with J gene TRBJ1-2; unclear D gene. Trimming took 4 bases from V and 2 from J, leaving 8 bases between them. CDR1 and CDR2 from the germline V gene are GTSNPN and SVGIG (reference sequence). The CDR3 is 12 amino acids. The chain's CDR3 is CAWMRANYGYTF. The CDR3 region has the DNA TGTGCCTGGATGAGGGCCAACTATGGCTACACCTTC.

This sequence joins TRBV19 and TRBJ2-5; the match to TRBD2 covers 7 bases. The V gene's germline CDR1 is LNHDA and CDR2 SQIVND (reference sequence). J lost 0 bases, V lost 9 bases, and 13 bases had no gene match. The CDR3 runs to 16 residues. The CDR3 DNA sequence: TGTGCCAGGAGGAATGGTTTGGGGAGGGACCAAGAGACCCAGTACTTC. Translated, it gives CARRNGLGRDQETQYF.

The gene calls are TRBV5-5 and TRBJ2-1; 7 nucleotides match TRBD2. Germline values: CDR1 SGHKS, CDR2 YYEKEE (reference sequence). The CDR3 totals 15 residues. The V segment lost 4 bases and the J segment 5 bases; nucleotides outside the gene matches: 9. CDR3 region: CASSAWTRGNNEQFF. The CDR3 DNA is TGTGCCAGCAGCGCCTGGACTAGGGGTAACAATGAGCAGTTCTTC.